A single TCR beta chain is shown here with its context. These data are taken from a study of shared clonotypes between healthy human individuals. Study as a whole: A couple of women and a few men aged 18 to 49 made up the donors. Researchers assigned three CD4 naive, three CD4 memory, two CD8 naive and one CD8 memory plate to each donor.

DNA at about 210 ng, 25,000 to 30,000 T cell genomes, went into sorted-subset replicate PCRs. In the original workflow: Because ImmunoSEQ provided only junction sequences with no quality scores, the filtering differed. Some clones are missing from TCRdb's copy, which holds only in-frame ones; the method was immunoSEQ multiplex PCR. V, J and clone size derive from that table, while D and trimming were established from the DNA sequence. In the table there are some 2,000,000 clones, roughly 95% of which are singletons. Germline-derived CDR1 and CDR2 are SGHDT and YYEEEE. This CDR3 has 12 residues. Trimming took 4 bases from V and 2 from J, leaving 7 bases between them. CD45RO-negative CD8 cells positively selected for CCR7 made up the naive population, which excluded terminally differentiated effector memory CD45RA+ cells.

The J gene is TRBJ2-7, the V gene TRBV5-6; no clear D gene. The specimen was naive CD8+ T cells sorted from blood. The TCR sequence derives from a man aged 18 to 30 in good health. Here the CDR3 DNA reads TGTGCCAGCAGCGTCGATACCTACGAGCAGTACTTC. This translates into CASSVDTYEQYF.